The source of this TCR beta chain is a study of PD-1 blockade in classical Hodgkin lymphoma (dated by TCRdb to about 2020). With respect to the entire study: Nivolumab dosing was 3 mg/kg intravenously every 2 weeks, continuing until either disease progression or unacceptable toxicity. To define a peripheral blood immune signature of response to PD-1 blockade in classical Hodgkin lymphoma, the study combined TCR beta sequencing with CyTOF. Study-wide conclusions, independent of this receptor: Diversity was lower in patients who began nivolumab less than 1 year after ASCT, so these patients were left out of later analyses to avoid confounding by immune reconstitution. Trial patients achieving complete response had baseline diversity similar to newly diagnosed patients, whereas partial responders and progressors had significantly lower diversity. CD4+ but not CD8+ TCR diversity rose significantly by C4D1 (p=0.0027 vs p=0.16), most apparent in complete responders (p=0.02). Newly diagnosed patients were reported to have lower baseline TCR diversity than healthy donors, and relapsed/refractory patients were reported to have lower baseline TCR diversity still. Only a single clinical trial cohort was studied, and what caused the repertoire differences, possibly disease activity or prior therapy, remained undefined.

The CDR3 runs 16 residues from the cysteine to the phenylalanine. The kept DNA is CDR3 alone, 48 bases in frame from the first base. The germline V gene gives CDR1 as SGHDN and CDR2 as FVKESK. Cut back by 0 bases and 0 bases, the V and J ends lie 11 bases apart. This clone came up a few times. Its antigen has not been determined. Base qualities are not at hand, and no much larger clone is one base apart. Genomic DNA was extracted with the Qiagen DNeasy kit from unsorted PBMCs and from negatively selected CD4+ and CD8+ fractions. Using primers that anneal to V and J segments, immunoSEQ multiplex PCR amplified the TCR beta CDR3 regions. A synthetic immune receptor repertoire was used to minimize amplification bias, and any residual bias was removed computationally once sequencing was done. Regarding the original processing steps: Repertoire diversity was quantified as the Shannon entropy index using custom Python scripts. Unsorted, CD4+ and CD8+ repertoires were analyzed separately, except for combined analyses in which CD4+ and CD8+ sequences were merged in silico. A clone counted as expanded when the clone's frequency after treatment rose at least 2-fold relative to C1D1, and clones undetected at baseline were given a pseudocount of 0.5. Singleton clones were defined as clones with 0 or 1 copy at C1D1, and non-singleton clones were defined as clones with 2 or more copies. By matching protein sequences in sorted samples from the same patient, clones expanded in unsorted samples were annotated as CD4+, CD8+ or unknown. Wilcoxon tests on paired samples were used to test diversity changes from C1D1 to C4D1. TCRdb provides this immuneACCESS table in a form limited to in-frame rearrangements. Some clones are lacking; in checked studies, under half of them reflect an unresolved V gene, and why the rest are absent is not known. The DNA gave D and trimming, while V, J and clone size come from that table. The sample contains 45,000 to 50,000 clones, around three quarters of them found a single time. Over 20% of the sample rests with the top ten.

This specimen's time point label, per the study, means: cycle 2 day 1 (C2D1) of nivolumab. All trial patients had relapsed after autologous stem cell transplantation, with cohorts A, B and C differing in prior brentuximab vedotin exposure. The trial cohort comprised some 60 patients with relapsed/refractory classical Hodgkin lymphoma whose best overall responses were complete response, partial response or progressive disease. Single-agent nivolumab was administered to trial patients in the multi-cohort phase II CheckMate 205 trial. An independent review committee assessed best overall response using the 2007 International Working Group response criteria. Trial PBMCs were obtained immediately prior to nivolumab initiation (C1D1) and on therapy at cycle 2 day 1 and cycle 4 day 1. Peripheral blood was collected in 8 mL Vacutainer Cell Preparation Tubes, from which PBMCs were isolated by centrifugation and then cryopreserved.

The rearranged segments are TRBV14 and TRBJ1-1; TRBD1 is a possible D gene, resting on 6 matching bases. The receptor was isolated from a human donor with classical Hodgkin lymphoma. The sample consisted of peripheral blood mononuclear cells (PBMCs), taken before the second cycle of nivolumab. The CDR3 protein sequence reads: CASSQDRTAMNTEAFF. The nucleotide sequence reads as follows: TGTGCCAGCAGCCAAGATCGGACAGCTATGAACACTGAAGCTTTCTTT.